This T cell receptor (beta chain) derives from a study of CD8+ T cells in alopecia areata. Across the study: Dosing spanned 6 to 18 months on tofacitinib, then 6 months off drug.

Whole-study findings and limits: Mice gave a clearer picture of TCR sharing than patients did, possibly for HLA-related reasons.

As regards this clone: Its antigen is undetermined.

CDR3 size: 14 residues. Trimming shortened V by 3 bases and J by 1 base, and 9 bases separated the two germline ends. Germline lookup yields CDR1 MNHEY and CDR2 SMNVEV (reference sequence). The study team obtained lesional scalp punch biopsies and peripheral blood from alopecia areata patients. Separation by sorting yielded CD4+ and CD8+ T cells from PBMCs. As the sequencing template, cDNA was produced by extracting RNA and reverse transcribing it. The repertoire was sequenced with immunoSEQ multiplex PCR; TCRdb's copy has only in-frame clones and lacks some. This table has some 130,000 clones, about 50% appearing once.

Specimen: CD8+ T cells sorted from blood, collected at week 0. The rearrangement uses TRBV27 and TRBJ1-1; possible D gene TRBD1, 6 bases. The receptor was derived from a human donor with alopecia areata. The CDR3 loop reads CASSFRGQNTEAFF. CDR3 nucleotides: TGTGCCAGCAGTTTCAGGGGACAGAACACTGAAGCTTTCTTT.